Listed here are 24 T cell receptor beta chains from one sample, sequenced in a study of blood T cell repertoires in COVID-19. Sequencing was performed with immunoSEQ multiplex PCR; in TCRdb, only in-frame clones are kept and a portion is missing. The data show approximately 410,000 clones, roughly 88% seen once. Specimen: peripheral blood. The receptor source for this set is a woman in her twenties or thirties with active or convalescent COVID-19.

This clone was recorded only once. The chain is built from TRBV7-6 and TRBJ2-7; TRBD2 agrees at 11 bases. This CDR3 region has 17 residues. CDR1 and CDR2 from the germline V gene are SGHVS and FNYEAQ. V lost 4 bases, J lost 4 bases, and 12 bases stayed unmatched. In DNA form, the CDR3 reads TGTGCCAGCAGCTCGGACGGGACTAGCGGTGCCTTTTACGAGCAGTACTTC. Amino acid sequence: CASSSDGTSGAFYEQYF.

This clone was counted a single time. This chain links TRBV10-1 with TRBJ2-7, with 10 bases lining up with TRBD2. V trimming: 2 bases; J trimming: 7 bases; junction bases outside the gene matches: 8. The CDR3 covers 15 residues. Germline-derived CDR1 and CDR2 are WNHNN and SYGVQD (reference sequence). CDR3 loop: CASSEQVAGGREQYF. CDR3 sequence (DNA): TGCGCCAGCAGTGAGCAGGTAGCGGGGGGACGGGAGCAGTACTTC.

The chain employs TRBV5-1 and TRBJ1-1; 10 bases fit TRBD1. The CDR3 totals 15 residues. Trimming took 3 bases from V and 4 from J; bases not matched to a gene: 6. Germline CDR1 is SGHRS and CDR2 is YFSETQ. The CDR3 sequence is CASSSGQGFSTEAFF. The DNA of the CDR3 is TGCGCCAGCAGCTCGGGACAGGGGTTTTCCACTGAAGCTTTCTTT.

The chain joins TRBV20-1 to TRBJ1-2; no firm D call. V gave up 0 bases and J gave up 5 bases, with 4 bases separating them. Germline CDR1 reads DFQATT; CDR2 reads SNEGSKA (reference sequence). The CDR3 contains 11 residues. CDR3 sequence: CSARDLYGYTF. As DNA, the CDR3 is TGCAGTGCTAGAGACTTATATGGCTACACCTTC.

V and J are TRBV6-5 and TRBJ1-2, with TRBD1 matching over 7 bases. The CDR3 is 14 amino acids. CDR1 is MNHEY, CDR2 SVGAGI, per germline. The trim removed 6 bases at V and 2 bases at J, leaving 6 bases unmatched. CDR3 nucleotide sequence: TGTGCCAGCAGGAGGGTGACAGGGAACTATGGCTACACCTTC. Protein product: CASRRVTGNYGYTF.

The gene calls are TRBV27 and TRBJ2-3, with D possibly being TRBD2 (5 bases). This CDR3 contains 13 residues. V was pared by 2 bases and J by 6 bases, with 9 bases between. Germline assignment: CDR1 MNHEY and CDR2 SMNVEV (reference sequence). This chain's CDR3 is CASSLGGLDTQYF. The CDR3 DNA reads TGTGCCAGCAGTTTAGGCGGGCTCGATACGCAGTATTTT.

V and J are TRBV27 and TRBJ2-7, with TRBD1 matching 11 bases. This CDR3 is 15 amino acids long. Germline values: CDR1 MNHEY, CDR2 SMNVEV (reference sequence). J was trimmed by 3 bases and V by 7 bases; bases with no gene match: 8. The CDR3 nucleotides are TGTGCCAGCAAATCAGGGACAGGGGGTGGCTACGAGCAGTACTTC. Translating it yields CASKSGTGGGYEQYF.

V is TRBV11-2 and J is TRBJ1-6; a possible D gene is TRBD1 (6 bases). V shed 2 bases and J shed 9 bases, with 14 bases lying between them. Germline CDR1 and CDR2: SGHAT and FQNNGV. The CDR3 has 15 amino acids. DNA for the CDR3: TGTGCCAGCAGCTTATTGGGCAGGGGTGCTTCACCCCTCCACTTT. This encodes CASSLLGRGASPLHF.

The rearrangement links TRBV11-3 to TRBJ2-2, with D tentatively TRBD2 (5 bases). The CDR3 is made up of 15 amino acids. Germline V CDR1 and CDR2: SGHNT, YENEEA. V shed 5 bases and J shed 2 bases, with 12 bases lying between them. CDR3 bases: TGTGCCAGCAGCCCTGGACGGGGAAACACCGGGGAGCTGTTTTTT. Protein: CASSPGRGNTGELFF.

The CDR3: CASSLGQEVAAFF. CDR3 DNA sequence: TGTGCCAGCAGTTTAGGACAAGAGGTGGCAGCTTTCTTT. V is TRBV2 and J is TRBJ1-1; D possibly corresponds to TRBD1 (5 bases). Germline CDR1 and CDR2: SNHLY and FYNNEI. The CDR3 is 13 residues long. The V and J ends lost 5 bases and 10 bases respectively, with 17 bases between them.

The chain employs TRBV6-5 and TRBJ2-7, with 9 bases matching TRBD1. This CDR3 has 15 amino acids. CDR1 and CDR2 from the germline V gene are MNHEY and SVGAGI. Germline trimming cut 7 bases from V and 5 bases from J; bases unmatched to any gene: 12. The CDR3 here is CASTPSGTGPDEQYF. In nucleotides, the CDR3 is TGTGCCAGCACTCCCAGCGGGACAGGGCCCGACGAGCAGTACTTC.

This rearrangement joins TRBV9 to TRBJ2-7, with D maybe TRBD1 (5 bases). Germline CDR1 and CDR2: SGDLS and YYNGEE. Trimming pared 0 bases from V and 4 bases from J, leaving 11 bases between. The CDR3 runs 14 residues. CDR3 sequence: CASSVDDRRYEQYF. In DNA, the CDR3 is TGTGCCAGCAGCGTAGACGACAGAAGATACGAGCAGTACTTC.

The rearrangement links TRBV20-1 to TRBJ2-7; 7 bases align to TRBD2. The length of the CDR3 is 11 residues. V lost 7 bases and J lost 3; bases outside the gene matches: 3. Germline lookup yields CDR1 DFQATT and CDR2 SNEGSKA (reference sequence). The CDR3 protein is CSVRDYYEQYF. The CDR3 coding sequence is TGCAGTGTTAGGGACTACTACGAGCAGTACTTC.

V usage is TRBV11-2 and J usage is TRBJ1-3, with a tentative D call TRBD1 (5 bases). This CDR3 region has 15 residues. The germline V gene has CDR1 SGHAT and CDR2 FQNNGV. Trimming cost V 5 bases and J 0 bases, with 11 bases left between them. The CDR3, as DNA: TGTGCCAGCAGCGCTACAGGTCACTCTGGAAACACCATATATTTT. Protein product: CASSATGHSGNTIYF.

As regards this clone: This CDR3 is also generated by other DNA sequences in the sample. This chain links TRBV20-1 with TRBJ2-1; a possible D gene is TRBD2 (6 bases). The CDR3 loop spans 14 amino acids. Germline V gives CDR1 DFQATT, CDR2 SNEGSKA (reference sequence). Trimming cost V 3 bases and J 0 bases, with 9 bases left between them. The CDR3 bases are TGCAGTGCTAGTCTTAGCGGCTCCTACAATGAGCAGTTCTTC. It codes for CSASLSGSYNEQFF.

The CDR3 region is CASSEGTGEFHEQYF. CDR3 sequence (DNA): TGCGCCAGCAGCGAAGGGACAGGGGAGTTCCACGAGCAGTACTTC. This chain joins TRBV5-1 and TRBJ2-7; 10 nucleotides line up with TRBD1. The CDR3 totals 15 residues. Germline CDR1 and CDR2: SGHRS and YFSETQ. J was trimmed by 5 bases and V by 4 bases; bases with no gene match: 9.

The rearrangement uses TRBV24-1 and TRBJ2-2; 9 bases align to TRBD1. The ends lost 5 bases at V and 6 bases at J; junction bases unmatched: 9. The germline V gene encodes CDR1 KGHDR and CDR2 SFDVKD. This CDR3 is 16 amino acids long. The CDR3 nucleotides are TGTGCCACCAGTGCAACCGGGACAGGGAGATCCGGGGAGCTGTTTTTT. Translation: CATSATGTGRSGELFF.

This clone appeared once. V and J are TRBV6-5 and TRBJ2-3, with D uncertain. Trimming took 6 bases from V and 11 from J, leaving 24 bases between them. This CDR3 is 15 amino acids long. Per the germline V gene, CDR1 is MNHEY and CDR2 is SVGAGI. The CDR3 DNA is TGTGCCAGCAGCTATAGAGTTGGGCCCCAAGTTGGGCAGTATTTT. Its protein product is CASSYRVGPQVGQYF.

CDR3 protein: CASSLGGTGGGNEKLFF. CDR3 DNA: TGTGCCAGCAGCTTGGGCGGGACAGGGGGCGGGAATGAAAAACTGTTTTTT. The chain joins TRBV5-4 to TRBJ1-4; 12 positions match TRBD1. The CDR3 totals 17 residues. Germline trimming cut 0 bases from V and 5 bases from J; bases unmatched to any gene: 5. Germline V gene data show CDR1 as SGHNT and CDR2 as YYREEE (reference sequence).

The DNA of the CDR3 is TGTGCCAGCGCTCGGGTCGGCATGAACACTGAAGCTTTCTTT. Protein sequence: CASARVGMNTEAFF. The chain uses TRBV7-9 and TRBJ1-1; D not resolved. Germline V gene lookup returns CDR1 SEHNR and CDR2 FQNEAQ (reference sequence). The CDR3 loop spans 14 amino acids. V was cut by 8 bases and J by 0 bases, with 13 bases left in between.

This rearrangement joins TRBV6-5 to TRBJ2-5; 10 bases align to TRBD2. The CDR3 extends over 14 amino acids. The V gene end was trimmed by 6 bases and the J gene end by 5 bases; junction bases not matched to a gene: 6. The germline V gene has CDR1 MNHEY and CDR2 SVGAGI. DNA of the CDR3: TGTGCCAGCAGGGGAGCGGGGGGGCGTGAGACCCAGTACTTC. It specifies CASRGAGGRETQYF.

The chain employs TRBV7-9 and TRBJ2-3; 9 bases map to TRBD1. This CDR3 comprises 17 residues. V lost 0 bases to trimming and J lost 4 bases; unmatched junction nucleotides: 8. CDR1 SEHNR and CDR2 FQNEAQ come from the germline V gene (reference sequence). The CDR3 sequence: CASSLALGQGGADTQYF. CDR3 DNA: TGTGCCAGCAGCTTAGCCCTGGGACAGGGTGGGGCAGATACGCAGTATTTT.

The gene calls are TRBV27 and TRBJ1-2, with D hard to call. Germline V gene lookup returns CDR1 MNHEY and CDR2 SMNVEV (reference sequence). V lost 0 bases and J lost 2, with 4 bases in between. CDR3 length equals 13 residues. In nucleotides, the CDR3 is TGTGCCAGCAGTTTATCGAGCAACTATGGCTACACCTTC. Protein product: CASSLSSNYGYTF.

This chain joins TRBV28 and TRBJ1-2; 9 bases match TRBD1. V shed 6 bases, J shed 4 bases, and the junction held 6 bases outside the gene matches. The V gene's germline CDR1 is MDHEN and CDR2 SYDVKM. CDR3 length equals 14 residues. The CDR3 reads CASSLRDRVYGYTF. CDR3 DNA sequence: TGTGCCAGCAGCCTCCGGGACAGGGTCTATGGCTACACCTTC.